The 16 T cell receptor beta chains listed next were all sequenced from one sample in a study of T cells in narcolepsy. The method was immunoSEQ multiplex PCR; TCRdb's version includes in-frame clones alone and lacks a portion of them. The sample lists over 40,000 clones, roughly 88% occurring once. Sequenced sample: CD45RA- memory CD4+ T cells from PBMCs. The receptors shown here come from a human donor with narcolepsy.

V and J are TRBV4-3 and TRBJ2-7, with D tentatively TRBD2 (5 bases). V gave up 0 bases and J gave up 5 bases, with 11 bases separating them. Germline CDR1 LGHNA, CDR2 YSLEER. This CDR3 contains 14 residues. CDR3 in amino acids: CASSQDRGVDEQYF. DNA for the CDR3: TGCGCCAGCAGCCAAGATCGGGGAGTGGACGAGCAGTACTTC.

V gene TRBV29-1 combines with J gene TRBJ2-5, with 8 bases matching TRBD1. Judging by the DNA end, TRBJ2-7 fits better; the J call may be wrong. In germline, CDR1 is SQVTM, CDR2 ANQGSEA. This CDR3 has 12 residues. CDR3 sequence (DNA): TGCAGCGTCGCCTCGGACAGGGACGAGCAGTACTTC. It is translated as CSVASDRDEQYF.

The chain links TRBV7-6 to TRBJ2-3; possible D gene TRBD2, 5 bases. The germline gives CDR1 SGHVS, CDR2 FNYEAQ. The ends were cut back, 0 bases at V and 2 bases at J, with 6 bases in the middle. This CDR3 spans 14 amino acids. As DNA, the CDR3 is TGTGCCAGCAGCTTAGCGGAGGCCACAGATACGCAGTATTTT. Residues: CASSLAEATDTQYF.

The V call is TRBV5-6, the J call TRBJ2-7; no firm D call. V lost 6 bases to trimming and J lost 1 base, with 11 bases between them. CDR3 length equals 13 residues. Germline values: CDR1 SGHDT, CDR2 YYEEEE. DNA of the CDR3: TGTGCCAGCACCCTCCGTGGGTCCTACGAGCAGTACTTC. This encodes CASTLRGSYEQYF.

This clone has only one observation. The chain carries TRBV4-2 and TRBJ1-3; D gene uncertain. The CDR3 loop spans 16 amino acids. Trimming cost V 3 bases and J 0 bases, with 12 bases left between them. Germline lookup yields CDR1 LGHNA and CDR2 YNFKEQ. The CDR3 DNA follows: TGTGCCAGCAGCCACCCGCAATCAGGCTCTGGAAACACCATATATTTT. Residues: CASSHPQSGSGNTIYF.

This chain joins TRBV19 and TRBJ1-4; 9 nucleotides match TRBD1. This CDR3 is built from 15 residues. Trimming at V came to 5 bases and at J to 6 bases, leaving 7 bases not matched to a gene. Per the germline V gene, CDR1 is LNHDA and CDR2 is SQIVND (reference sequence). The CDR3 sequence is CASSATGQGYEKLFF. CDR3 DNA: TGTGCCAGTAGTGCCACGGGACAGGGTTATGAAAAACTGTTTTTT.

The chain couples TRBV27 to TRBJ1-1, with D possibly TRBD1 on 6 matching bases. The CDR3 consists of 15 residues. The ends were cut back, 4 bases at V and 0 bases at J, with 12 bases in the middle. The V gene's germline CDR1 is MNHEY and CDR2 SMNVEV (reference sequence). The CDR3 DNA is TGTGCCAGCAGTTCGTGGACAGATTTGAACACTGAAGCTTTCTTT. This codes for CASSSWTDLNTEAFF.

The chain carries TRBV7-9 and TRBJ2-1; no firm D call. The CDR3 runs 14 residues. The germline V gene has CDR1 SEHNR and CDR2 FQNEAQ (reference sequence). V was trimmed by 8 bases and J by 4 bases, leaving 15 bases between them. This CDR3 is CASVSLTNYNEQFF. CDR3 coding DNA: TGTGCCAGCGTGTCCCTCACCAATTACAATGAGCAGTTCTTC.

The chain carries TRBV5-8 and TRBJ2-3; 10 nucleotides match TRBD2. The V gene end was trimmed by 4 bases and the J gene end by 6 bases; junction bases not matched to a gene: 11. This CDR3 is built from 16 residues. Germline V gene sequence: CDR1 SGHTS, CDR2 YDEGEE. In DNA form, the CDR3 reads TGTGCCAGCAGCCCCCGGACTAGCGGCCCTGGGGATACGCAGTATTTT. It codes for CASSPRTSGPGDTQYF.

The chain employs TRBV7-2 and TRBJ2-5; 7 nucleotides line up with TRBD1. From germline, CDR1 is SGHTA and CDR2 FQGNSA. This CDR3 is built from 16 residues. Trimming took 4 bases from V and 1 from J; bases not matched to a gene: 9. CDR3 nucleotides: TGTGCCAGCAGCTCCGGACAGGCGATAAGCCAAGAGACCCAGTACTTC. Residues: CASSSGQAISQETQYF.

The V gene is TRBV19, the J gene TRBJ1-5; maybe TRBD1 (5 bases). The germline gives CDR1 LNHDA, CDR2 SQIVND (reference sequence). CDR3 length equals 14 residues. The V end was cut by 5 bases, the J end by 7 bases, with 15 bases between. CDR3 protein: CASSRVGVGQPQHF. The CDR3 DNA is TGTGCCAGTAGTCGAGTGGGGGTTGGCCAGCCCCAGCATTTT. The complete variable domain, with remaining parts taken from reference TRBV19 and TRBJ1-5, reads DGGITQSPKYLFRKEGQNVTLSCEQNLNHDAMYWYRQDPGQGLRLIYYSQIVNDFQKGDIAEGYSVSREKKESFPLTVTSAQKNPTAFYLCASSRVGVGQPQHFGDGTRLSIL.

The V and J genes are TRBV6-1 and TRBJ2-2; D not certain. The CDR3 is 14 amino acids. V gave up 5 bases and J gave up 3 bases, with 10 bases separating them. The germline V gene encodes CDR1 MNHNS and CDR2 SASEGT. Written as DNA, the CDR3 is TGTGCCAGCAGTTCGGGTCCTGACACCGGGGAGCTGTTTTTT. Translated, it gives CASSSGPDTGELFF.

The CDR3 DNA sequence: TGTGCCACCAGCAGACCGGGGACCGCTCGGGACACCTATGGCTACACCTTC. Its translation: CATSRPGTARDTYGYTF. V is TRBV15 and J is TRBJ1-2; maybe TRBD1 (6 bases). The CDR3 extends over 17 amino acids. The V gene's germline CDR1 is LNHNV and CDR2 YYDKDF (reference sequence). Trimming shortened V by 2 bases and J by 4 bases, and 20 bases separated the two germline ends.

The chain has TRBV6-5 and TRBJ1-2; D is perhaps TRBD1 (5 bases). CDR3 size: 13 residues. Trimming left V 6 bases short and J 4 bases short, with 12 bases between. The germline CDR1 and CDR2 sequences are MNHEY and SVGAGI. CDR3 amino acids: CASSRRDGYGYTF. CDR3 sequence (DNA): TGTGCCAGCAGCCGCCGGGACGGCTATGGCTACACCTTC.

In DNA form, the CDR3 reads TGTGCCAGCAGCAAATTCAACTGGGACGAGCAGTACTTC. Protein product: CASSKFNWDEQYF. The chain is built from TRBV21-1 and TRBJ2-7. TRBV21-1 is a listed pseudogene. CDR3 length equals 13 residues.

The chain combines TRBV19 with TRBJ2-3; TRBD1 or TRBD2 may be the D gene (6 bases each). V was cut by 5 bases and J by 0 bases, with 15 bases left in between. Germline CDR1 is LNHDA and CDR2 is SQIVND (reference sequence). The CDR3 length is 16 residues. Written as DNA, the CDR3 is TGTGCCAGTAGTGGGGGCTGGGGAGGCAGCACAGATACGCAGTATTTT. Translating it yields CASSGGWGGSTDTQYF.